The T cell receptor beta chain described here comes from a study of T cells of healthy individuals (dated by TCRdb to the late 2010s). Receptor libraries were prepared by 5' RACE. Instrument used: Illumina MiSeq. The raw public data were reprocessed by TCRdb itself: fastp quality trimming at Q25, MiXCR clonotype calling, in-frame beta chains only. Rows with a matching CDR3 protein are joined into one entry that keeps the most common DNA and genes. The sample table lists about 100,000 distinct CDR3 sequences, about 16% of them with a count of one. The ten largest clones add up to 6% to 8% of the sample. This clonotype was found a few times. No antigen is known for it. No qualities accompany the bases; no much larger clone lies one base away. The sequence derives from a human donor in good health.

The DNA sequence reads TGCAGTGCTAATATTATGAACACTGAAGCTTTCTTT. It codes for CSANIMNTEAFF. This chain is built from TRBV20-1 and TRBJ1-1, with the D gene not clear enough to name. Based on the germline V gene (reference sequence), the CDR1 and CDR2 sequences are DFQATT and SNEGSKA. Including the terminal cysteine and phenylalanine, the CDR3 comprises 12 residues. The only DNA kept is the CDR3, 36 bases in frame from the first base. Trimming costs V 4 bases and J 0 bases, and their ends lie 6 bases apart.